Listed below are T cell receptor beta chains from one sample, sequenced in a study of human T cells and chemical hapten exposure. TCRdb re-called the RACE reads through MiXCR, storing one row per CDR3 protein. The sample consists of some 180,000 distinct CDR3 sequences, 20% to 25% of them appearing once. This material consisted of whole blood, taken in connection with sensitization to the hapten diphenylcyclopropenone (DPC). The receptors here all came from a woman in her 50s with alopecia areata. Some clones in this sample may be carry-over from other donors' samples. Each CDR3 is given with its conserved first and last residue.

j_call,v_call,cdr3_aa
TRBJ2-1,TRBV3-1,CASSQGGTSGSNEQFF
TRBJ2-5,TRBV20-1,CSARELAGGLETQYF
TRBJ1-4,TRBV28,CASSLADRDRVVSEKLFF
TRBJ1-5,TRBV18,CASSPWGQVGQPQHF
TRBJ2-7,TRBV20-1,CSARTGQSSSYEQYF
TRBJ2-7,TRBV5-6,CASSLLPGYEQYF
TRBJ2-1,TRBV7-2,CASSSGAEQFF
TRBJ1-1,TRBV10-1,CASSPGQVAFF
TRBJ1-1,TRBV7-9,CASSPSVTMNTEAFF
TRBJ1-1,TRBV29-1,CSGRTANTEAFF
TRBJ1-6,TRBV6-1,CASRGQPEGSPLHF
TRBJ2-3,TRBV20-1,CSARVVGGGRDTQYF
TRBJ1-1,TRBV29-1,CSAGVSMNTEAFF
TRBJ2-1,TRBV7-8,CASSLGGFGRDNEQFF
TRBJ2-1,TRBV5-1,CASSQRTGDEQFF
TRBJ1-1,TRBV4-2,CASSQDRLNTEAFF
TRBJ1-1,TRBV24-1,CATSDGQTNTEAFF
TRBJ1-4,TRBV12-3/TRBV12-4,CASTPGAPEKLFF
TRBJ1-2,TRBV7-9,CASSLGSEGGYTF
TRBJ1-2,TRBV10-3,CAISEFSLTEGNGYTF
TRBJ2-1,TRBV12-3/TRBV12-4,CASRDAGGRNEQFF
TRBJ2-2,TRBV2,CASSEDRAGAGELFF
TRBJ2-1,TRBV5-5,CASSLVSVNEQFF
TRBJ1-2,TRBV5-1,CASSLGTLLPQGREYGYTF
TRBJ2-1,TRBV5-1,CASSAGTEQFF
TRBJ1-2,TRBV12-3/TRBV12-4,CASNRGRTNYGYTF
TRBJ2-2,TRBV20-1,CSASKTSGRARSQDTGELFF
TRBJ1-2,TRBV2,CASSETPSGGGRHYGYTF
TRBJ1-2,TRBV29-1,CSVVLGVYGYTF
TRBJ2-1,TRBV5-1,CASSTPGSYNEQFF
TRBJ2-3,TRBV5-1,CASSLGQETDTQYF
TRBJ1-1,TRBV29-1,CSAHNTNTEAFF
TRBJ2-3,TRBV19,CASRYGDTQYF